This TCR beta chain was observed in a study of blood T cell repertoires in COVID-19. Study information: Material from acute and convalescent COVID-19 was sourced from the United States, Italy and Spain.

The data were produced by immunoSEQ multiplex PCR, yet TCRdb's version contains in-frame clones alone and is incomplete. The sample carries 250,000 to 300,000 clones, 65% to 90% recorded once. Only one count was recorded for this clone. The sequence was obtained from a man in his fifties with active or convalescent COVID-19. The sequenced sample was peripheral blood.

This CDR3 is CASSLDRGSYGYTF. The CDR3 nucleotides read TGTGCCAGCAGCTTGGACAGGGGTAGCTATGGCTACACCTTC. The rearrangement joins TRBV7-9 to TRBJ1-2; the match to TRBD1 covers 9 bases. This CDR3 is 14 amino acids long. CDR1 is SEHNR, CDR2 FQNEAQ, per germline (reference sequence). Trimming cost V 3 bases and J 4 bases; bases outside gene matches: 3. The full variable domain, with the rest looked up from reference TRBV7-9 and TRBJ1-2, is DTGVSQNPRHKITKRGQNVTFRCDPISEHNRLYWYRQTLGQGPEFLTYFQNEAQLEKSRLLSDRFSAERPKGSFSTLEIQRTEQGDSAMYLCASSLDRGSYGYTFGSGTRLTVV.